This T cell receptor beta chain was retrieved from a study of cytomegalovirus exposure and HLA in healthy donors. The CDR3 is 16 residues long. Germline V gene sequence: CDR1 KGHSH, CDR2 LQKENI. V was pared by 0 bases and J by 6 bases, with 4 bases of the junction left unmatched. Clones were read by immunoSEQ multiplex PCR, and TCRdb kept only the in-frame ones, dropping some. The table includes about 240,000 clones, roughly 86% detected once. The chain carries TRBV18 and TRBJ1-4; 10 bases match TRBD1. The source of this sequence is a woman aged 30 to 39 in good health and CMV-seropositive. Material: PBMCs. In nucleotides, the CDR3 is TGTGCCAGCTCACCACCGGACAGGGGGTTTTATGAAAAACTGTTTTTT. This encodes CASSPPDRGFYEKLFF.